The T cell receptor (beta chain) described here comes from a study of T cell responses to AZD1222 COVID-19 vaccine. Study overall: Investigators merged groups given second doses at roughly 4 or roughly 12 weeks. Study findings and constraints: In the spike-specific TCR repertoire, nearly half reportedly target unmutated variant regions. Donors were chiefly white British, with a greater number of females, and clonal diversity was perhaps underestimated. Vaccine-associated CD4 TCRs ranged over spike, dominating at 160-218 and 743-854.

For this clone: Its antigen remains unidentified.

Trimming pared 2 bases from V and 6 bases from J, leaving 5 bases between. There are 11 residues in the CDR3. The germline gives CDR1 MNHEY, CDR2 SVGAGI. The data were produced by immunoSEQ multiplex PCR, yet TCRdb's version contains in-frame clones alone and is incomplete. The repertoire holds about 83,000 clones, with about 84% as singletons. Sample: peripheral blood, taken on day 0 of AZD1222 vaccination. This receptor was taken from an adult in good health. This rearrangement joins TRBV6-5 to TRBJ2-7, with D unclear. CDR3: CASSYHGEQYF. As DNA, the CDR3 is TGTGCCAGCAGTTACCACGGCGAGCAGTACTTC.